The TCR beta chain described here comes from a study of blood T cells in healthy people across ages. The ends lost 0 bases at V and 2 bases at J; junction bases unmatched: 5. The CDR3 totals 18 residues. The germline V gene encodes CDR1 LGHNA and CDR2 YSLEER. Whole-study findings and limits: Unsorted PBMC material precluded a definitive naive versus antigen-experienced comparison. Long-lived and aged donors differed, with more naive CD4+ cells and higher diversity in the long-lived.

A word on this clonotype: Its target is unknown.

Using a J-beta primer mix together with a sample-barcoded 5' primer, a second PCR was run for 7 to 11 cycles. TCRdb called the 5' RACE reads again in MiXCR, with one record for every CDR3 protein. The data contain under 2,000,000 distinct CDR3 sequences, roughly 50% of them singletons. The chain couples TRBV4-3 to TRBJ2-6; 9 nucleotides line up with TRBD1. The receptor's source is a woman in her thirties or forties in good health. Sequencing was performed on blood. The CDR3 region has the DNA TGCGCCAGCAGCCAAGAATCCGGGACAGGGACTGGGGCCAACGTCCTGACTTTC. Protein: CASSQESGTGTGANVLTF.